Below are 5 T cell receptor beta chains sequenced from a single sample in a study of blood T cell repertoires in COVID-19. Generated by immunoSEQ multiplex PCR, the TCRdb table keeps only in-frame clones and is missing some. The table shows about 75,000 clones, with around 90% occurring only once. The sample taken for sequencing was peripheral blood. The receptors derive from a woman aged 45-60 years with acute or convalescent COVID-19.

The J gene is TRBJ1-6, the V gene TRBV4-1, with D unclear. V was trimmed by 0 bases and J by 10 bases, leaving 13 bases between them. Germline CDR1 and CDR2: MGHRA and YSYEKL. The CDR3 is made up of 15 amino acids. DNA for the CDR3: TGCGCCAGCAGCCAAGAATCTCCGGGTCTCTCACCCCTCCACTTT. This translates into CASSQESPGLSPLHF.

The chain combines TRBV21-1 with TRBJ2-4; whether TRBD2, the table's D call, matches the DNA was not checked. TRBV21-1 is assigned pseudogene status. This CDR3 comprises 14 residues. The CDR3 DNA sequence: TGTGCCAGCAGCACGGGACTAGCCAAAAACATTCAGTACTTC. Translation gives CASSTGLAKNIQYF.

The CDR3 DNA follows: TGTGCCAGCAGTCGGGACAGCCTGTACACTGAAGCTTTCTTT. This codes for CASSRDSLYTEAFF. V and J are TRBV2 and TRBJ1-1, with 7 positions matching TRBD1. Trimming removed 5 bases from V and 3 bases from J; junction bases left unmatched: 6. The germline gives CDR1 SNHLY, CDR2 FYNNEI. The CDR3 extends over 14 amino acids.

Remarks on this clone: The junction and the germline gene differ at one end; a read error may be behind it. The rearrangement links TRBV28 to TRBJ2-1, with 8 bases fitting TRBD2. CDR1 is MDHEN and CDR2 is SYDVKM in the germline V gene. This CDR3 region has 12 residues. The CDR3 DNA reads TGTGCCAGCAGGACCGGGACTAGGAGCCAACTCTTC. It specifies CASRTGTRSQLF.

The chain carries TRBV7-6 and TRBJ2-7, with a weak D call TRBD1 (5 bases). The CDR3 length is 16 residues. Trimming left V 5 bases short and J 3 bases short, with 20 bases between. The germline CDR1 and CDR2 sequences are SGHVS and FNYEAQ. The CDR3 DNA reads TGTGCCAGCAGCCTTTCTAGACGTCAGGGATTCTACGAGCAGTACTTC. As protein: CASSLSRRQGFYEQYF.